Following are 9 T cell receptor beta chains from one sample sequenced in a study of glioma-infiltrating T cells. TCR alpha and beta CDR3 regions were amplified from RNA using iRepertoire nested multiplex PCR. MiXCR, run by TCRdb on the multiplex PCR reads, gives a single entry per CDR3 protein. The profile shows about 400,000 distinct CDR3 sequences, roughly two fifths of them singletons. Sequencing was carried out using glioma tissue, nonneoplastic brain tissue, or PBMCs (not recorded which). The receptors come from a human donor with low-grade glioma or glioblastoma, undergoing nonglioma brain surgery, or in good health (not recorded which).

There are a few counts of this clonotype. This chain connects TRBV7-9 to TRBJ1-2; TRBD1 might be the D (5 bases). V gave up 5 bases and J gave up 0 bases, with 19 bases separating them. The CDR3 has 17 residues. The germline CDR1 and CDR2 sequences are SEHNR and FQNEAQ (reference sequence). The CDR3 here is CASSARGSGYSNYGYTF. CDR3 bases: TGTGCCAGCAGCGCGCGGGGGTCGGGATACTCTAACTATGGCTACACCTTC.

This clonotype occurred a few times. Since a much larger clone is just one base distant, this may be a read error. Since no conserved phenylalanine or tryptophan closes the CDR3, a read error is the likely cause. V and J are TRBV27 and TRBJ1-1; a weak D match, TRBD1 (5 bases). Per the germline V gene, CDR1 is MNHEY and CDR2 is SMNVEV (reference sequence). The CDR3 consists of 13 residues. Trimming took off 4 bases at V and 4 bases at J, with 10 bases between the two ends. The DNA for the CDR3 is TGTGCCAGCAGTTCGACGGGGGGCACTGAAGCTTTCTTA. It specifies CASSSTGGTEAFL.

For this clonotype: It may be a read error: a sequence one base away is much more abundant. The CDR3 DNA is TGTGCCAGCAGCCCGGGCCCAAGCGCAGATACGCAGTATTTT. Translating it yields CASSPGPSADTQYF. V usage is TRBV7-9 and J usage is TRBJ2-3; D unclear. The CDR3 has 14 amino acids. Germline V CDR1 and CDR2: SEHNR, FQNEAQ (reference sequence). Trimming cost V 5 bases and J 4 bases, with 13 bases left between them. The full variable domain, rest sourced from reference TRBV7-9 and TRBJ2-3, is DTGVSQNPRHKITKRGQNVTFRCDPISEHNRLYWYRQTLGQGPEFLTYFQNEAQLEKSRLLSDRFSAERPKGSFSTLEIQRTEQGDSAMYLCASSPGPSADTQYFGPGTRLTVL.

This clonotype was counted only a few times. The junction departs from germline at one end; a sequencing error may be responsible. This chain uses TRBV7-2 with TRBJ2-7, with D perhaps TRBD1 (6 bases). The CDR3 runs to 12 residues. Germline CDR1 and CDR2: SGHTA and FQGNSA. CDR3: CASSLDRGQRNF. CDR3 bases: TGTGCCAGCAGCTTAGACCGCGGACAGAGGAACTTC.

The table lists this clonotype with a count of one. It may be a read error: a sequence one base away is much more abundant. The chain has TRBV7-2 and TRBJ1-5; possibly TRBD1 for D (5 bases). CDR3 size: 15 residues. The germline V gene encodes CDR1 SGHTA and CDR2 FQGNSA. The CDR3 nucleotides are TGTGCCAGCAGCTTAGAGAGCCAGGGCAATCGGCCCCAGCATTTT. It codes for CASSLESQGNRPQHF. The full variable domain, completed using reference TRBV7-2 and TRBJ1-5, is GAGVSQSPSNKVTEKGKDVELRCDPISGHTALYWYRQSLGQGLEFLIYFQGNSAPDKSGLPSDRFSAERTGGSVSTLTIQRTQQEDSAVYLCASSLESQGNRPQHFGDGTRLSIL.

CDR3 residues: CASSLRLGQYF. The CDR3 DNA sequence: TGTGCCAGCAGCTTACGGTTAGGGCAGTACTTC. This chain connects TRBV11-2 to TRBJ2-7; D is unresolved. This CDR3 has 11 amino acids. Germline CDR1 and CDR2: SGHAT and FQNNGV. V gave up 2 bases and J gave up 9 bases, with 8 bases separating them.

The J gene is TRBJ2-3, the V gene TRBV6-5; TRBD2 might be the D (6 bases). Germline V gives CDR1 MNHEY, CDR2 SVGAGI. V lost 0 bases and J 4 bases, leaving 17 bases between the germline ends. The CDR3 covers 17 residues. CDR3 nucleotide sequence: TGTGCCAGCAGTTACTCTCGGCCTAGCGAAGGCCCAGATACGCAGTATTTT. This sequence encodes CASSYSRPSEGPDTQYF.

In its sample, this clonotype was seen a few times. The V call is TRBV20-1, the J call TRBJ2-7; TRBD2 matches at 11 bases. Germline lookup yields CDR1 DFQATT and CDR2 SNEGSKA (reference sequence). The J segment lost 6 bases and the V segment lost 0 bases, leaving 7 bases of the junction unmatched. The CDR3 totals 15 residues. CDR3 in amino acids: CSARDWASGRTEQYF. CDR3 coding DNA: TGCAGTGCTAGAGATTGGGCTAGCGGGAGGACCGAGCAGTACTTC.

As concerns this clonotype: The CDR3 does not close with the conserved phenylalanine or tryptophan, likely indicating a read error. This chain links TRBV7-2 with TRBJ1-2; 10 bases agree with TRBD1. CDR1 and CDR2 from the germline V gene are SGHTA and FQGNSA. This CDR3 has 15 residues. V was pared by 2 bases and J by 7 bases, with 7 bases of the junction left unmatched. The CDR3 here is CASSLFDRGRVGYTL. The CDR3 nucleotides read TGTGCCAGCAGCTTATTTGACAGGGGGCGAGTTGGCTACACCCTC.